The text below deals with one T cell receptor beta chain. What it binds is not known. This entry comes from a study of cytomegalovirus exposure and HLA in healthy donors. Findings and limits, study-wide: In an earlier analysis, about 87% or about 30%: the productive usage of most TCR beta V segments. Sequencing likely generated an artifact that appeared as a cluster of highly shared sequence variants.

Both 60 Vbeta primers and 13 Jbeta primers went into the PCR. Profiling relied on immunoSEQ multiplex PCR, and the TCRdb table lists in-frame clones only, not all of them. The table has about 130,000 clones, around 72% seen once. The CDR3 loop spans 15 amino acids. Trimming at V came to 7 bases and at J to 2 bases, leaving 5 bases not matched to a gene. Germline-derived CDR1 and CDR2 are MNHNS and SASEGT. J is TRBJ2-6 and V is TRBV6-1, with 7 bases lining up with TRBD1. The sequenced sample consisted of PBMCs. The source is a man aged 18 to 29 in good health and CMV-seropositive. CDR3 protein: CASTRQGAGANVLTF. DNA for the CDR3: TGTGCCAGCACAAGACAGGGAGCTGGGGCCAACGTCCTGACTTTC.